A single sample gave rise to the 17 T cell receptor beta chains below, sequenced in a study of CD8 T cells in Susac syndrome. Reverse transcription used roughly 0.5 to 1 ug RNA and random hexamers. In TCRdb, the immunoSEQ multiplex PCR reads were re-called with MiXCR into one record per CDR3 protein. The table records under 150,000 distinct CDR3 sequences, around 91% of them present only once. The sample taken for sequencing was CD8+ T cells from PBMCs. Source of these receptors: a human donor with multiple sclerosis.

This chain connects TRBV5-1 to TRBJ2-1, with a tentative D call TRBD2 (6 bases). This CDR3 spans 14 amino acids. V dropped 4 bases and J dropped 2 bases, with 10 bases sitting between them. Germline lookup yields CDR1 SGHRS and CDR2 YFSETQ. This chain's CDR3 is CASSRGGTYNEQFF. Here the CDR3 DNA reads TGCGCCAGCAGCCGTGGCGGGACCTACAATGAGCAGTTCTTC.

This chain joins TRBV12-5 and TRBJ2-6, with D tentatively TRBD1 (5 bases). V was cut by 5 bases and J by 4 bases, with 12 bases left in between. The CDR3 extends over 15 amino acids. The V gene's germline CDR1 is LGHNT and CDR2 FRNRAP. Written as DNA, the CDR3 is TGTGCTAGTGGTCCTTCCAGGGCCGGGGCCAACGTCCTGACTTTC. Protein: CASGPSRAGANVLTF.

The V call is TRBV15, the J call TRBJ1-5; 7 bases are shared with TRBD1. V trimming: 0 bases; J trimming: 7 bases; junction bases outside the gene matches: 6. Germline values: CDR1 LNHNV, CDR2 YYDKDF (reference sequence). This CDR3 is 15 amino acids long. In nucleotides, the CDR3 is TGTGCCACCAGCAGAGATCAGCAGGGGGTCCAGCCCCAGCATTTT. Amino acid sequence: CATSRDQQGVQPQHF.

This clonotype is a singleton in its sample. The CDR3 protein is CATSDPDSNTGELFF. CDR3 DNA: TGTGCCACCAGTGATCCCGATTCGAACACCGGGGAGCTGTTTTTT. V usage is TRBV24-1 and J usage is TRBJ2-2; D unresolved. Between the trimmed V and J ends, which lost 3 bases and 0 bases, there was a span of 7 bases. Looked up from germline, CDR1 is KGHDR and CDR2 is SFDVKD. The CDR3 runs to 15 residues.

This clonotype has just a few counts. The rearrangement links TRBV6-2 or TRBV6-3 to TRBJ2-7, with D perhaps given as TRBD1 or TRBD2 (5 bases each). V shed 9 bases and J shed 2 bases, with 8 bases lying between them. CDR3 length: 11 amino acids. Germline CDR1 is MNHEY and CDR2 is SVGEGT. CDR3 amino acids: CASRDAYEQYF. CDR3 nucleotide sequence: TGTGCCAGTCGGGACGCCTACGAGCAGTACTTC.

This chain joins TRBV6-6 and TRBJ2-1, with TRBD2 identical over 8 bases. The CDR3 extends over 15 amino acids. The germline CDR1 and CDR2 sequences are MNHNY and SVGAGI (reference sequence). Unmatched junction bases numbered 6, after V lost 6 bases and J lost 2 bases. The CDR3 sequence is CASSKEAGAYNEQFF. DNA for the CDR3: TGTGCCAGCAGCAAGGAAGCGGGGGCCTACAATGAGCAGTTCTTC.

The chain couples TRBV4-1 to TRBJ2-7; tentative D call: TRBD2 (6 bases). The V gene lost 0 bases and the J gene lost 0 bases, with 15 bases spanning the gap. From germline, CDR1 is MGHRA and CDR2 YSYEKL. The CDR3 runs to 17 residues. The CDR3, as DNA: TGCGCCAGCAGCCAAGAATCATCGGGAGCGCTCTCCTACGAGCAGTACTTC. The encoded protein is CASSQESSGALSYEQYF.

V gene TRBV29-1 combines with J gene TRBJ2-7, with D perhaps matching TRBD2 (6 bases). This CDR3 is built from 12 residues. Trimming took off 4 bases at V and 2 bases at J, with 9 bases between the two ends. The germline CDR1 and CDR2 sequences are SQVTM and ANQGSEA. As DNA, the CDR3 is TGCAGCGTTGTGGAGGGCCCCTACGAGCAGTACTTC. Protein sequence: CSVVEGPYEQYF.

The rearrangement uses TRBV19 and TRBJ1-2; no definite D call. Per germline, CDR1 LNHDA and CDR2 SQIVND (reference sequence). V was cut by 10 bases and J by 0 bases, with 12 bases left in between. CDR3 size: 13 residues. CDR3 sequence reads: CAIAPGTNYGYTF. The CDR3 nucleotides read TGTGCCATTGCCCCAGGCACTAACTATGGCTACACCTTC.

CDR3 residues: CASSLSPGRGEQYF. In DNA form, the CDR3 reads TGTGCCAGCAGCCTCTCCCCAGGGAGGGGGGAGCAGTACTTC. The chain couples TRBV28 to TRBJ2-7, with D possibly being TRBD2 (7 bases). This CDR3 contains 14 residues. The V end lost 6 bases, the J end lost 7 bases, and 19 bases lay between the germline ends. CDR1 is MDHEN and CDR2 is SYDVKM in the germline V gene.

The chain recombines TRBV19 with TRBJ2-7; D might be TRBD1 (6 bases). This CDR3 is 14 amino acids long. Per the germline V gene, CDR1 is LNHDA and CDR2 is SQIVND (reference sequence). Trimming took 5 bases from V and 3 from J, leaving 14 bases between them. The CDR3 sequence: CASSHTGTLYEQYF. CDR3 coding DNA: TGTGCCAGTAGTCACACCGGGACACTCTACGAGCAGTACTTC.

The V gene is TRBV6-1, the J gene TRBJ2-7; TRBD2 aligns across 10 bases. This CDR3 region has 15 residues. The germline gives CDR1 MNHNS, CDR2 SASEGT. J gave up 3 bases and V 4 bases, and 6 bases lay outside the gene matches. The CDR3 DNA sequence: TGTGCCAGCAGTGTACGTTCTAGCGGGAGCTACGAGCAGTACTTC. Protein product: CASSVRSSGSYEQYF.

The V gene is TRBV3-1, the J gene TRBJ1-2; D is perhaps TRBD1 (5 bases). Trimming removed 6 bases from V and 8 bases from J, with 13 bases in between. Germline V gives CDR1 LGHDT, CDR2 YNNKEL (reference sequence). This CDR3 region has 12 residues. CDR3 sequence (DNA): TGTGCCAGCAGACCCCCGCGGGGCGGCTACACCTTC. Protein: CASRPPRGGYTF.

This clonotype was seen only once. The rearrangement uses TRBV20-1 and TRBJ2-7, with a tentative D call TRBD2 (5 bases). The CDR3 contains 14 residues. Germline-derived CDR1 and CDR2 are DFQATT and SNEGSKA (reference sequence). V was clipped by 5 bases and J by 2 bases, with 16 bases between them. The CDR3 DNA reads TGCAGTGCTGACGAGGGCGGAGCAGCCTACGAGCAGTACTTC. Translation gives CSADEGGAAYEQYF.

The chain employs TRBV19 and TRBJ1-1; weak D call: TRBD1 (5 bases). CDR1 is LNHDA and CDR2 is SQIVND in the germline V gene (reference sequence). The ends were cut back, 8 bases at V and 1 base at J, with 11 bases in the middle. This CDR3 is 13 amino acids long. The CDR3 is CASYGHQNTEAFF. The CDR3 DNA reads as TGTGCCAGTTACGGACACCAGAACACTGAAGCTTTCTTT.

CDR3: CAINWENTDTQYF. The DNA of the CDR3 is TGTGCCATCAACTGGGAGAACACAGATACGCAGTATTTT. J is TRBJ2-3 and V is TRBV10-3, with D perhaps TRBD2 (5 bases). The V gene's germline CDR1 is ENHRY and CDR2 SYGVKD. Between the trimmed V and J ends, which lost 7 bases and 2 bases, there was a span of 10 bases. The CDR3 loop spans 13 amino acids.

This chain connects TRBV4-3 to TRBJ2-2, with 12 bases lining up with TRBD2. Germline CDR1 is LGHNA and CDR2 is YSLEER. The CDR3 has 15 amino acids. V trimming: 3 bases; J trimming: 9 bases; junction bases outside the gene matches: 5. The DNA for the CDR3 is TGCGCCAGCAGCCACGAGACTAGCGGGAGCAGGGAGCTGTTTTTT. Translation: CASSHETSGSRELFF.